The rows below give T cell receptor beta chains drawn from one sample of a study of chemoradiotherapy in HPV16-positive cancers. Sequencing was performed with immunoSEQ multiplex PCR; in TCRdb, only in-frame clones are kept and a portion is missing. This sample has about 35,000 clones, with about 92% found just once. Sequenced material: blood, taken from a patient who underwent chemoradiotherapy. These receptors were taken from a human donor with HPV-associated anogenital cancer. Both conserved end residues are part of each CDR3. Each record gives: CDR3 protein, CDR3 DNA, V gene, D gene, clone size, J gene. A D gene is named only where the DNA matches it firmly. Clone size is shown for a subset of rows, as once, few, many or a class of expanded clone.

cdr3_aa: CAWSVGGSSYEQYF
cdr3_nt: TGTGCCTGGAGTGTCGGAGGGAGCTCCTACGAGCAGTACTTC
v_call: TRBV30
d_call: .
clone_size: .
j_call: TRBJ2-7

cdr3_aa: CAWSGTGRSEKLFF
cdr3_nt: TGTGCCTGGAGTGGGACAGGGAGGAGTGAAAAACTGTTTTTT
v_call: TRBV30
d_call: TRBD1
clone_size: .
j_call: TRBJ1-4

cdr3_aa: CASSPDEGTRARGYTF
cdr3_nt: TGTGCCAGTAGTCCGGATGAGGGGACGAGAGCGCGCGGCTACACCTTC
v_call: TRBV19
d_call: .
clone_size: .
j_call: TRBJ1-2

cdr3_aa: CASSQTTGNTIYF
cdr3_nt: TGTGCCAGCAGCCAGACGACTGGAAACACCATATATTTT
v_call: TRBV7-7
d_call: .
clone_size: .
j_call: TRBJ1-3

cdr3_aa: CASSLASGGGTDTQYF
cdr3_nt: TGTGCCAGCAGCTTAGCCAGCGGGGGCGGCACAGATACGCAGTATTTT
v_call: TRBV7-2
d_call: TRBD2
clone_size: .
j_call: TRBJ2-3

cdr3_aa: CASSPGRVLTGANVLTF
cdr3_nt: TGTGCCAGCAGCCCCGGGCGGGTCTTGACTGGGGCCAACGTCCTGACTTTC
v_call: TRBV4-2
d_call: .
clone_size: .
j_call: TRBJ2-6

cdr3_aa: CASSHPGQGARETQYF
cdr3_nt: TGCGCCAGCAGCCATCCTGGACAGGGGGCTAGGGAGACCCAGTACTTC
v_call: TRBV4-1
d_call: TRBD1
clone_size: .
j_call: TRBJ2-5

cdr3_aa: CASSLGGNGNTIYF
cdr3_nt: TGTGCCAGCAGCTTAGGGGGCAATGGAAACACCATATATTTT
v_call: TRBV7-2
d_call: .
clone_size: .
j_call: TRBJ1-3

cdr3_aa: CASSLAGVIGEGYGYTF
cdr3_nt: TGTGCCAGCAGCTTAGCGGGCGTTATCGGCGAAGGATATGGCTACACCTTC
v_call: TRBV7-8
d_call: .
clone_size: .
j_call: TRBJ1-2

cdr3_aa: CASSQGGFSTGELFF
cdr3_nt: TGTGCCAGCAGTCAAGGGGGCTTCAGCACCGGGGAGCTGTTTTTT
v_call: TRBV11-2
d_call: TRBD1
clone_size: .
j_call: TRBJ2-2

cdr3_aa: CATSRLRTGLSDNEQFF
cdr3_nt: TGTGCCACCAGCAGGTTACGGACAGGACTTTCCGACAATGAGCAGTTCTTC
v_call: TRBV15
d_call: TRBD1
clone_size: .
j_call: TRBJ2-1

cdr3_aa: CASSLGAGTSGNTIYF
cdr3_nt: TGTGCCAGCAGCTTGGGGGCCGGGACATCGGGAAACACCATATATTTT
v_call: TRBV5-4
d_call: .
clone_size: .
j_call: TRBJ1-3

cdr3_aa: CASSLDSYGYTF
cdr3_nt: TGTGCCAGCTCACTCGACAGTTATGGCTACACCTTC
v_call: TRBV18
d_call: .
clone_size: .
j_call: TRBJ1-2

cdr3_aa: CASNPPGRDNEQFF
cdr3_nt: TGTGCCAGCAATCCCCCGGGGAGAGACAATGAGCAGTTCTTC
v_call: TRBV11-2
d_call: .
clone_size: .
j_call: TRBJ2-1

cdr3_aa: CSVEDTGGSNEKLFF
cdr3_nt: TGCAGCGTTGAGGACACAGGGGGCTCTAATGAAAAACTGTTTTTT
v_call: TRBV29-1
d_call: TRBD1
clone_size: .
j_call: TRBJ1-4

cdr3_aa: CASSPTRDEQYF
cdr3_nt: TGTGCCAGCAGCCCTACAAGGGACGAGCAGTACTTC
v_call: TRBV11-1
d_call: .
clone_size: .
j_call: TRBJ2-7

cdr3_aa: CASSTGTGGVHSPLHF
cdr3_nt: TGTGCCAGTAGTACGGGGACAGGGGGCGTACATTCACCCCTCCACTTT
v_call: TRBV19
d_call: TRBD1
clone_size: .
j_call: TRBJ1-6

cdr3_aa: CAISELGRGRTYEQYF
cdr3_nt: TGTGCCATCAGTGAGCTCGGAAGGGGGCGGACCTACGAGCAGTACTTC
v_call: TRBV10-3
d_call: TRBD1
clone_size: .
j_call: TRBJ2-7

cdr3_aa: CASSASDRAGNTIYF
cdr3_nt: TGTGCCAGCAGTGCATCGGACAGGGCTGGAAACACCATATATTTT
v_call: TRBV6-1
d_call: TRBD1
clone_size: .
j_call: TRBJ1-3

cdr3_aa: CASSLEGGNTGELFF
cdr3_nt: TGTGCCAGCAGCTTAGAGGGAGGGAACACCGGGGAGCTGTTTTTT
v_call: TRBV7-2
d_call: .
clone_size: .
j_call: TRBJ2-2

cdr3_aa: CASSPLRQGRYEQYF
cdr3_nt: TGTGCCAGCAGCCCCCTCCGGCAGGGACGCTACGAGCAGTACTTC
v_call: TRBV2
d_call: .
clone_size: .
j_call: TRBJ2-7

cdr3_aa: CSARVDEQYF
cdr3_nt: TGCAGTGCTAGAGTCGACGAGCAGTACTTC
v_call: TRBV20-1
d_call: .
clone_size: .
j_call: TRBJ2-7

cdr3_aa: CASSEGLRGYTF
cdr3_nt: TGTGCCAGTAGTGAGGGCCTGAGAGGCTACACCTTC
v_call: TRBV19
d_call: .
clone_size: .
j_call: TRBJ1-2

cdr3_aa: CASSLRTGSRNEQFF
cdr3_nt: TGTGCCAGCAGCCTTCGGACAGGGTCTAGAAATGAGCAGTTCTTC
v_call: TRBV7-3
d_call: TRBD1
clone_size: .
j_call: TRBJ2-1

cdr3_aa: CASSPGMLYGYTF
cdr3_nt: TGTGCCAGCTCACCCGGGATGTTGTATGGCTACACCTTC
v_call: TRBV18
d_call: .
clone_size: .
j_call: TRBJ1-2

cdr3_aa: CASRFSRELENEAFF
cdr3_nt: TGTGCCAGTAGGTTCTCGAGGGAGCTAGAGAATGAAGCTTTCTTT
v_call: TRBV19
d_call: .
clone_size: .
j_call: TRBJ1-1

cdr3_aa: CASRNSGGVADTQYF
cdr3_nt: TGCGCCAGCAGAAATAGCGGGGGGGTGGCAGATACGCAGTATTTT
v_call: TRBV5-1
d_call: TRBD2
clone_size: .
j_call: TRBJ2-3

cdr3_aa: CASSLVGTGGTEQYF
cdr3_nt: TGTGCCAGCAGCTTGGTTGGGACAGGGGGGACCGAGCAGTACTTC
v_call: TRBV5-5
d_call: TRBD1
clone_size: .
j_call: TRBJ2-7

cdr3_aa: CASSTDRLAKNIQYF
cdr3_nt: TGTGCCAGCAGCACCGACAGATTAGCCAAAAACATTCAGTACTTC
v_call: TRBV27
d_call: .
clone_size: .
j_call: TRBJ2-4

cdr3_aa: CASGQGQGGYSNQPQHF
cdr3_nt: TGTGCCAGCGGACAGGGACAGGGGGGTTACAGCAATCAGCCCCAGCATTTT
v_call: TRBV9
d_call: TRBD1
clone_size: .
j_call: TRBJ1-5

cdr3_aa: CASSQDRSFTDTQYF
cdr3_nt: TGCGCCAGCAGCCAAGATAGGTCCTTCACAGATACGCAGTATTTT
v_call: TRBV4-1
d_call: .
clone_size: .
j_call: TRBJ2-3

cdr3_aa: CASSPIGVATNEKLFF
cdr3_nt: TGTGCCAGCTCACCGATAGGTGTGGCAACTAATGAAAAACTGTTTTTT
v_call: TRBV18
d_call: .
clone_size: .
j_call: TRBJ1-4

cdr3_aa: CASSVDLAAVTDTQYF
cdr3_nt: TGTGCCAGCAGCGTAGATCTAGCGGCGGTCACAGATACGCAGTATTTT
v_call: TRBV9
d_call: TRBD2
clone_size: .
j_call: TRBJ2-3

cdr3_aa: CASSLEQGNTIYF
cdr3_nt: TGTGCCAGCAGCTTGGAGCAGGGAAACACCATATATTTT
v_call: TRBV5-8
d_call: .
clone_size: .
j_call: TRBJ1-3

cdr3_aa: CASSFGTGVGYTF
cdr3_nt: TGTGCCAGCAGCTTCGGGACAGGGGTGGGCTACACCTTC
v_call: TRBV7-9
d_call: TRBD1
clone_size: .
j_call: TRBJ1-2

cdr3_aa: CASSLAPGQRYNEQFF
cdr3_nt: TGTGCCAGCAGCTTGGCCCCGGGACAGAGATACAATGAGCAGTTCTTC
v_call: TRBV11-2
d_call: TRBD1
clone_size: .
j_call: TRBJ2-1

cdr3_aa: CASSMVLYSNQPQHF
cdr3_nt: TGTGCCAGTAGTATGGTGTTATATAGCAATCAGCCCCAGCATTTT
v_call: TRBV19
d_call: .
clone_size: once
j_call: TRBJ1-5

cdr3_aa: CASTNWDGYTF
cdr3_nt: TGTGCCAGCACTAATTGGGATGGCTACACCTTC
v_call: TRBV6-5
d_call: .
clone_size: .
j_call: TRBJ1-2

cdr3_aa: CATALEGRELFF
cdr3_nt: TGTGCCACCGCGCTTGAGGGCCGGGAGCTGTTTTTT
v_call: TRBV7-2
d_call: .
clone_size: .
j_call: TRBJ2-2

cdr3_aa: CASSDTADRNTGELFF
cdr3_nt: TGTGCCAGCAGTGACACAGCGGACAGGAACACCGGGGAGCTGTTTTTT
v_call: TRBV6-4
d_call: .
clone_size: .
j_call: TRBJ2-2

cdr3_aa: CASSPGQGPYEQYF
cdr3_nt: TGTGCCAGCAGTCCGGGACAGGGGCCCTACGAGCAGTACTTC
v_call: TRBV27
d_call: TRBD1
clone_size: .
j_call: TRBJ2-7

cdr3_aa: CASSSVRRDRGYGYTF
cdr3_nt: TGTGCCAGCAGTTCCGTCCGCCGGGACAGGGGCTATGGCTACACCTTC
v_call: TRBV6-5
d_call: TRBD1
clone_size: .
j_call: TRBJ1-2

cdr3_aa: CASSFSQSRSSGANVLTF
cdr3_nt: TGTGCCAGCAGTTTTTCGCAGTCAAGGAGCTCTGGGGCCAACGTCCTGACTTTC
v_call: TRBV27
d_call: .
clone_size: .
j_call: TRBJ2-6

cdr3_aa: CASSFSPSGLAGGSSYEQYF
cdr3_nt: TGTGCCAGCAGCTTTTCCCCTTCGGGACTAGCGGGGGGTTCCTCCTACGAGCAGTACTTC
v_call: TRBV27
d_call: TRBD2
clone_size: .
j_call: TRBJ2-7

cdr3_aa: CASSQDWTSGANEQFF
cdr3_nt: TGCGCCAGCAGCCAAGATTGGACTAGCGGGGCCAATGAGCAGTTCTTC
v_call: TRBV4-3
d_call: TRBD2
clone_size: .
j_call: TRBJ2-1

cdr3_aa: CASSQESRRTSAFF
cdr3_nt: TGCGCCAGCAGCCAAGAAAGCCGGAGGACGAGCGCTTTCTTT
v_call: TRBV4-1
d_call: .
clone_size: .
j_call: TRBJ1-1

cdr3_aa: CASSLGRNTDTQYF
cdr3_nt: TGTGCCAGCAGCTTAGGGCGGAACACAGATACGCAGTATTTT
v_call: TRBV11-3
d_call: .
clone_size: .
j_call: TRBJ2-3

cdr3_aa: CACSPRTGLVLGNTIYF
cdr3_nt: TGTGCCTGCTCACCCCGGACAGGGCTGGTATTAGGAAACACCATATATTTT
v_call: TRBV30
d_call: TRBD1
clone_size: .
j_call: TRBJ1-3